Listed here is a single T cell receptor beta chain. These data originate in a study of blood T cell repertoires in COVID-19. As for the study in general: The analysed material was cDNA or gDNA that came from T cells, B-cell-depleted T cells, or PBMCs.

Per the study methods: The authors estimated nucleated cell counts from reference gene primer amplification. Repertoires were generated with immunoSEQ multiplex PCR, while TCRdb's copy carries only in-frame clones and drops some. V and J calls and clone size are given by that table; D and trimming were obtained from the DNA. The sample carries about half a million clones, 70% to 90% recorded once. Trimming took 5 bases from V and 10 from J, leaving 9 bases between them. The CDR3 spans 11 residues. This rearrangement joins TRBV12-3 or TRBV12-4 to TRBJ2-1; no reliable D call. The receptor was derived from a human donor in a cohort sampled during active COVID-19. The sequenced sample was peripheral blood. DNA for the CDR3: TGTGCCAGCAGTATAGTCGGGGAGCAGTTCTTC. Translated, it gives CASSIVGEQFF.